One and the same sample provided the 5 T cell receptor beta chains below, sequenced in a study of blood T cells in healthy people across ages. A J-beta primer mix and a sample-barcoded 5' primer were used in a second PCR of roughly 7 to 12 cycles. From the 5' RACE reads, TCRdb called clonotypes with MiXCR, one entry per CDR3 protein. This sample has approximately 900,000 distinct CDR3 sequences, with around 48% found just once. Sequenced: blood. Every receptor here comes from a man aged 30 to 39 in good health.

J is TRBJ1-2 and V is TRBV29-1; TRBD1 agrees at 10 bases. Germline CDR1 and CDR2: SQVTM and ANQGSEA. This CDR3 contains 12 residues. V was clipped by 4 bases and J by 6 bases; unmatched bases: 2. CDR3 loop: CSVVGQGHGYTF. CDR3 nucleotides: TGCAGCGTTGTGGGACAGGGGCATGGCTACACCTTC.

This clonotype was counted only a few times. This chain links TRBV5-1 with TRBJ2-5; 7 nucleotides agree with TRBD1. Trimming took 1 base from V and 1 from J; bases not matched to a gene: 4. This CDR3 is 15 amino acids long. Germline values: CDR1 SGHRS, CDR2 YFSETQ. This chain's CDR3 is CASSLKQGPQETQYF. Written as DNA, the CDR3 is TGCGCCAGCAGCTTGAAACAGGGGCCCCAAGAGACCCAGTACTTC. The variable domain in full, with the rest retrieved from reference TRBV5-1 and TRBJ2-5, is KAGVTQTPRYLIKTRGQQVTLSCSPISGHRSVSWYQQTPGQGLQFLFEYFSETQRNKGNFPGRFSGRQFSNSRSEMNVSTLELGDSALYLCASSLKQGPQETQYFGPGTRLLVL.

The sample holds a few counts of this clonotype. A read error is possible here, since a much larger clone lies one base away. The chain joins TRBV21-1 to TRBJ2-5; TRBD2, the D gene given by the table, was not confirmed from the DNA. TRBV21-1 is tagged as a pseudogene. CDR3 length: 15 amino acids. CDR3 in DNA: TGTGCCAGCACCTTAGCGGGGGGGACGGTCAATGAGCAGTACTTC. Amino acids: CASTLAGGTVNEQYF.

This clonotype was observed a few times. The chain has TRBV29-1 and TRBJ2-7; no clear D gene. The J call may not be correct, given that the DNA end is closer to TRBJ2-5. The V gene's germline CDR1 is SQVTM and CDR2 ANQGSEA. The length of the CDR3 is 14 residues. In DNA, the CDR3 is TGCAGCGTTGAAGATAACCGCCGAAGAGAGACCCAGTACTTC. This sequence encodes CSVEDNRRRETQYF.

The chain employs TRBV7-9 and TRBJ2-3, with D possibly matching TRBD2 (6 bases). V was trimmed by 4 bases and J by 2 bases, leaving 16 bases between them. Germline CDR1 reads SEHNR; CDR2 reads FQNEAQ (reference sequence). The CDR3 is 16 amino acids. In DNA, the CDR3 is TGTGCCAGCAGCTCTAGAGGCGGGACTCCCACAGATACGCAGTATTTT. Encoded protein: CASSSRGGTPTDTQYF.